The 23 T cell receptor beta chains presented below share a single source sample, sequenced in a study of tissue T cells after allogeneic stem cell transplantation. Here immunoSEQ multiplex PCR was the method, and the copy in TCRdb shows in-frame clones only, minus some. This sample has about 26,000 clones, with roughly nine tenths found just once. Sample: blood, taken before transplantation. Every receptor here comes from a male donor at least 60 years old who later had graft-versus-host disease after an allogeneic stem cell transplant.

The chain combines TRBV3-1 (or the pseudogene TRBV3-2) with TRBJ1-1; D may be TRBD1 (5 bases). Germline CDR1 is LGHDT and CDR2 is YNNKEL (reference sequence). V was clipped by 2 bases and J by 8 bases, with 15 bases between them. The CDR3 runs 14 residues. In DNA, the CDR3 is TGTGCCAGCAGCCAACGTGGGACTACTGCCGAAGCTTTCTTT. Encoded protein: CASSQRGTTAEAFF.

This rearrangement joins TRBV11-2 to TRBJ1-4; D not certain. Trimming left V 7 bases short and J 7 bases short, with 13 bases between. This CDR3 has 13 amino acids. CDR1 and CDR2 from the germline V gene are SGHAT and FQNNGV. The CDR3 DNA sequence: TGTGCCAGCACCTCAGGATCCCGTGAAAAACTGTTTTTT. Amino acid sequence: CASTSGSREKLFF.

The V call is TRBV24-1, the J call TRBJ1-1; D is perhaps TRBD1 (6 bases). V was pared by 9 bases and J by 4 bases, with 29 bases between. This CDR3 contains 18 residues. The germline CDR1 and CDR2 sequences are KGHDR and SFDVKD. This CDR3 is CATRTELSGWGRGTEAFF. CDR3 nucleotides: TGTGCCACCCGGACAGAATTGTCAGGGTGGGGCAGAGGCACTGAAGCTTTCTTT.

The CDR3 DNA follows: TGCGCCAGCAGCCTCCGTCTCCCCCGTGGGGATACGCAGTATTTT. Residues: CASSLRLPRGDTQYF. This rearrangement joins TRBV4-1 to TRBJ2-3, with D unresolved. Germline assignment: CDR1 MGHRA and CDR2 YSYEKL. The CDR3 is made up of 15 amino acids. The germline V and J ends were trimmed by 4 bases and 6 bases, with 17 bases remaining between them.

The gene calls are TRBV27 and TRBJ2-5; 9 nucleotides align to TRBD2. V shed 5 bases and J 3 bases; nucleotides not matched to a gene: 13. The CDR3 spans 17 residues. Germline CDR1 and CDR2: MNHEY and SMNVEV (reference sequence). The DNA of the CDR3 is TGTGCCAGCAGTCCACGGACGCTAATAGCGGGGGAAGAGACCCAGTACTTC. Translating gives CASSPRTLIAGEETQYF.

This clone has more than one count but fewer than ten. The chain links TRBV19 to TRBJ2-2; D possibly corresponds to TRBD1 (5 bases). The V gene lost 3 bases and the J gene lost 0 bases, with 8 bases spanning the gap. Germline V CDR1 and CDR2: LNHDA, SQIVND (reference sequence). The CDR3 runs to 15 residues. CDR3 sequence reads: CASSIQGSNTGELFF. CDR3 nucleotide sequence: TGTGCCAGTAGTATTCAGGGATCGAACACCGGGGAGCTGTTTTTT.

The chain is built from TRBV28 and TRBJ2-1, with 9 nucleotides matching TRBD1. The V segment lost 8 bases and the J segment 1 base; nucleotides outside the gene matches: 3. The germline V gene has CDR1 MDHEN and CDR2 SYDVKM. The CDR3 totals 14 residues. CDR3 residues: CASGTGRSYNEQFF. CDR3 in DNA: TGTGCCAGCGGGACAGGGAGATCCTACAATGAGCAGTTCTTC.

Only a few counts were recorded for this clone. This chain links TRBV7-2 with TRBJ2-7; D is unclear. The germline gives CDR1 SGHTA, CDR2 FQGNSA. The V end was cut by 7 bases, the J end by 2 bases, with 9 bases between. The CDR3 covers 12 residues. CDR3: CASNSFPYEQYF. The CDR3 DNA is TGTGCCAGCAACTCATTCCCCTACGAGCAGTACTTC.

This chain links TRBV5-6 with TRBJ2-1; 13 bases agree with TRBD2. Germline V gene sequence: CDR1 SGHDT, CDR2 YYEEEE. The CDR3 has 14 amino acids. After removal of 2 bases from V and 10 bases from J, the junction contained 3 bases not matched to a gene. The CDR3 sequence is CASSFGLAGDEQFF. Written as DNA, the CDR3 is TGTGCCAGCAGCTTTGGACTAGCGGGAGACGAGCAGTTCTTC.

This chain connects TRBV6-1 to TRBJ2-2, with 7 bases that match TRBD2. CDR1 is MNHNS, CDR2 SASEGT, per germline. The V segment lost 3 bases and the J segment 6 bases; nucleotides outside the gene matches: 7. The CDR3 is 15 amino acids. The chain's CDR3 is CASSDTGAGAGELFF. The CDR3 bases are TGTGCCAGCAGTGATACGGGTGCGGGGGCCGGGGAGCTGTTTTTT.

The genes are TRBV9 and TRBJ2-4; 9 nucleotides align to TRBD1. With 0 bases clipped from V and 0 bases from J, the junction kept 10 bases outside the gene matches. From germline, CDR1 is SGDLS and CDR2 YYNGEE. The CDR3 contains 19 residues. The CDR3 nucleotides are TGTGCCAGCAGCGTAGAAGAGGGGACAGGGCCACTAGCCAAAAACATTCAGTACTTC. The encoded protein is CASSVEEGTGPLAKNIQYF.

The chain is built from TRBV11-2 and TRBJ2-1; 7 nucleotides align to TRBD1. V dropped 5 bases and J dropped 1; count of bases not matched to a gene: 17. The germline CDR1 and CDR2 sequences are SGHAT and FQNNGV. CDR3 size: 19 residues. DNA for the CDR3: TGTGCCAGCAGCCTAATCCCCAACCGGCAGGGGGTTTCCTACAATGAGCAGTTCTTC. This codes for CASSLIPNRQGVSYNEQFF.

The chain recombines TRBV5-1 with TRBJ2-4, with TRBD1 matching 7 bases. The germline CDR1 and CDR2 sequences are SGHRS and YFSETQ. Unmatched junction bases numbered 4, after V lost 0 bases and J lost 7 bases. This CDR3 has 14 residues. CDR3 sequence: CASSLEGTVNIQYF. The CDR3, as DNA: TGCGCCAGCAGCTTGGAGGGGACAGTTAACATTCAGTACTTC.

The rearrangement joins TRBV5-1 to TRBJ2-7; D is perhaps TRBD2 (6 bases). Germline values: CDR1 SGHRS, CDR2 YFSETQ. The CDR3 runs to 14 residues. The V and J ends lost 0 bases and 4 bases respectively, with 11 bases between them. CDR3 DNA: TGCGCCAGCAGCTTGGACTCGGGAGTATACGAGCAGTACTTC. This translates into CASSLDSGVYEQYF.

The chain uses TRBV6-5 and TRBJ2-7; D assignment may be TRBD1 or TRBD2 (5 bases each). Trimming cost V 1 base and J 2 bases, with 15 bases left between them. The germline CDR1 and CDR2 sequences are MNHEY and SVGAGI. CDR3 length: 16 amino acids. The CDR3 DNA is TGTGCCAGCAGTTACTGGGGCCATCTCGGGACCTACGAGCAGTACTTC. Protein product: CASSYWGHLGTYEQYF.

This chain links TRBV7-3 with TRBJ2-7; a weak D match, TRBD2 (6 bases). The germline V gene encodes CDR1 SGHTA and CDR2 FQGTGA. The CDR3 length is 14 residues. Trimming pared 7 bases from V and 6 bases from J, leaving 19 bases between. The CDR3 is CASKRDFRSSEQYF. DNA for the CDR3: TGTGCCAGCAAAAGGGACTTTAGGTCTAGCGAGCAGTACTTC.

The chain carries TRBV9 and TRBJ1-1; unclear D gene. CDR1 is SGDLS and CDR2 is YYNGEE in the germline V gene. This CDR3 comprises 13 residues. Deletions cut 0 bases from V and 3 bases from J, with 6 bases between. The CDR3 loop reads CASSVAAHTEAFF. Written as DNA, the CDR3 is TGTGCCAGCAGCGTAGCCGCACACACTGAAGCTTTCTTT.

V usage is TRBV9 and J usage is TRBJ1-1; 8 bases fit TRBD1. The CDR3 sequence is 14 residues long. Germline V CDR1 and CDR2: SGDLS, YYNGEE. V gave up 1 base and J gave up 5 bases; unmatched junction bases: 4. In DNA, the CDR3 is TGTGCCAGCAGCGTACAAGACAGGGGTACTGAAGCTTTCTTT. As protein: CASSVQDRGTEAFF.

This clone has only one observation. This sequence joins TRBV2 and TRBJ2-7; D is undetermined. Germline-derived CDR1 and CDR2 are SNHLY and FYNNEI. Trimming shortened V by 4 bases and J by 3 bases, and 10 bases separated the two germline ends. This CDR3 has 13 residues. DNA of the CDR3: TGTGCCAGCAGTGCAGAGGTCGGCTACGAGCAGTACTTC. Amino acids: CASSAEVGYEQYF. The whole variable domain, filled in from reference TRBV2 and TRBJ2-7, reads EPEVTQTPSHQVTQMGQEVILRCVPISNHLYFYWYRQILGQKVEFLVSFYNNEISEKSEIFDDQFSVERPDGSNFTLKIRSTKLEDSAMYFCASSAEVGYEQYFGPGTRLTVT.

The chain is built from TRBV11-3 and TRBJ2-3; tentative D call: TRBD2 (5 bases). The CDR3 spans 14 residues. Trimming pared 1 base from V and 3 bases from J, leaving 8 bases between. Per the germline V gene, CDR1 is SGHNT and CDR2 is YENEEA. The CDR3 nucleotides are TGTGCCAGCAGCTTAGGGCAGCGGACAGATACGCAGTATTTT. This codes for CASSLGQRTDTQYF.

The CDR3 nucleotides are TGTGCCACCAGCACGCGCCGGTCCCGTGGCTATGGCTACACCTTC. It is translated as CATSTRRSRGYGYTF. The chain has TRBV15 and TRBJ1-2; no clear D. Germline-derived CDR1 and CDR2 are LNHNV and YYDKDF (reference sequence). The CDR3 spans 15 residues. Between the trimmed V and J ends, which lost 4 bases and 4 bases, there was a span of 16 bases.

V gene TRBV28 combines with J gene TRBJ1-1, with D perhaps TRBD1 (5 bases). Per the germline V gene, CDR1 is MDHEN and CDR2 is SYDVKM. The CDR3 loop spans 14 amino acids. Trimming shortened V by 2 bases and J by 0 bases, and 7 bases separated the two germline ends. Written as DNA, the CDR3 is TGTGCCAGCAGTTTAGGGGGGATGAACACTGAAGCTTTCTTT. Encoded protein: CASSLGGMNTEAFF.

This clone was recorded once. The rearrangement links TRBV6-5 to TRBJ1-3, with D hard to call. Trimming removed 5 bases at V and 4 bases at J, with 12 bases between. Germline-derived CDR1 and CDR2 are MNHEY and SVGAGI. The CDR3 loop spans 14 amino acids. The CDR3 is CASSQHAGGNTIYF. Written as DNA, the CDR3 is TGTGCCAGCAGTCAACACGCGGGAGGAAACACCATATATTTT.